These 27 T cell receptor beta chains originate from one sample sequenced in a study of cytomegalovirus exposure and HLA in healthy donors listed by TCRdb under 2017. Library preparation was by the immunoSEQ multiplex PCR assay. For the multiplex PCR, a mixture combining 60 forward primers for TCR Vbeta segments and 13 reverse primers for TCR Jbeta segments was used. In TCRdb, the immuneACCESS table is reduced to in-frame sequences with V and J assigned. These tables do not hold every clone; where another copy was compared, an unresolved V gene accounts for under half, and the others remain unexplained. This sample comprises under 200,000 clones, over 75% of them detected only once. The top ten clonotypes cover 1% of the sample. Input material: PBMCs. The receptors stem from a woman between 50 and 59 years old in good health and CMV-seropositive.

CDR3 sequence reads: CATSRDSPGDNQPQHF. The CDR3 region has the DNA TGTGCCACCAGCAGAGATTCTCCAGGGGACAATCAGCCCCAGCATTTT. The chain employs TRBV15 and TRBJ1-5, with a tentative D call TRBD1 (6 bases). The CDR3 covers 16 residues. Between the trimmed V and J ends, which lost 0 bases and 3 bases, there was a span of 12 bases. Germline lookup yields CDR1 LNHNV and CDR2 YYDKDF (reference sequence).

The V and J genes are TRBV28 and TRBJ2-3, with D possibly matching TRBD1 (5 bases). Between the trimmed V and J ends, which lost 6 bases and 0 bases, there was a span of 10 bases. From germline, CDR1 is MDHEN and CDR2 SYDVKM. This CDR3 is 14 amino acids long. In nucleotides, the CDR3 is TGTGCCAGCAGCCCAAGACAGAGCACAGATACGCAGTATTTT. Its protein is CASSPRQSTDTQYF.

This chain links TRBV7-2 with TRBJ2-5; TRBD2 matches 8 bases. The V gene's germline CDR1 is SGHTA and CDR2 FQGNSA. Losses at the gene ends were 4 bases for V and 5 bases for J; bases not matched to a gene: 12. The CDR3 runs 16 residues. CDR3 region: CASSSQREILYETQYF. CDR3 DNA sequence: TGTGCCAGCAGCTCTCAGCGGGAGATATTGTATGAGACCCAGTACTTC.

The V gene is TRBV9, the J gene TRBJ1-3; 10 bases line up with TRBD1. Germline trimming cut 0 bases from V and 2 bases from J; bases unmatched to any gene: 5. The V gene's germline CDR1 is SGDLS and CDR2 YYNGEE. The CDR3 runs to 17 residues. CDR3 coding DNA: TGTGCCAGCAGCGTAGGGCCGGGACAGGGGCCTGGAAACACCATATATTTT. Protein sequence: CASSVGPGQGPGNTIYF.

In DNA form, the CDR3 reads TGTGCCAGCAAGCCGGGACTAGCGGGGGGGTCGCTATACAATGAGCAGTTCTTC. Protein sequence: CASKPGLAGGSLYNEQFF. The rearrangement links TRBV7-2 to TRBJ2-1; TRBD2 agrees at 16 bases. Germline lookup yields CDR1 SGHTA and CDR2 FQGNSA. V shed 7 bases, J shed 4 bases, and the junction held 10 bases outside the gene matches. The CDR3 totals 18 residues.

The rearrangement links TRBV28 to TRBJ2-2; TRBD2 is a possible D gene (6 bases). The CDR3 is 16 residues long. From germline, CDR1 is MDHEN and CDR2 SYDVKM. The V end lost 6 bases, the J end lost 3 bases, and 17 bases lay between the germline ends. CDR3 protein: CASSTYGGADTGELFF. In DNA form, the CDR3 reads TGTGCCAGCAGCACCTACGGGGGAGCGGACACCGGGGAGCTGTTTTTT.

The J gene is TRBJ1-2, the V gene TRBV29-1; D gene unclear. The V end was cut by 4 bases, the J end by 2 bases, with 8 bases between. Germline V lookup: CDR1 SQVTM, CDR2 ANQGSEA. The CDR3 is 12 residues long. The CDR3 here is CSVGTGNYGYTF. CDR3 DNA sequence: TGCAGCGTTGGGACTGGGAACTATGGCTACACCTTC.

This chain connects TRBV5-1 to TRBJ2-1; 10 nucleotides align to TRBD2. The CDR3 sequence is 15 residues long. The V gene's germline CDR1 is SGHRS and CDR2 YFSETQ. Trimming removed 4 bases from V and 2 bases from J; junction bases left unmatched: 3. The CDR3 region is CASSRGLAAYNEQFF. The CDR3 DNA follows: TGCGCCAGCAGCCGTGGACTAGCGGCCTACAATGAGCAGTTCTTC. The full variable domain, rest sourced from reference TRBV5-1 and TRBJ2-1, is KAGVTQTPRYLIKTRGQQVTLSCSPISGHRSVSWYQQTPGQGLQFLFEYFSETQRNKGNFPGRFSGRQFSNSRSEMNVSTLELGDSALYLCASSRGLAAYNEQFFGPGTRLTVL.

This clone occurred a few times. One end of the junction is discordant with germline, which a read error may explain. This chain links TRBV7-9 with TRBJ2-5, with 8 bases aligning to TRBD1. Germline V gives CDR1 SEHNR, CDR2 FQNEAQ (reference sequence). This CDR3 has 16 amino acids. The CDR3 region is CSSSLTGTGAKETQYF. The CDR3 DNA follows: TGTTCCAGCAGCCTCACAGGGACAGGAGCCAAAGAGACCCAGTACTTC. The whole variable domain, remainder taken from reference TRBV7-9 and TRBJ2-5, is DTGVSQNPRHKITKRGQNVTFRCDPISEHNRLYWYRQTLGQGPEFLTYFQNEAQLEKSRLLSDRFSAERPKGSFSTLEIQRTEQGDSAMYLCSSSLTGTGAKETQYFGPGTRLLVL.

This chain connects TRBV7-3 to TRBJ1-2, with 11 bases matching TRBD1. J gave up 6 bases and V 4 bases, and 7 bases lay outside the gene matches. Germline V CDR1 and CDR2: SGHTA, FQGTGA. There are 15 residues in the CDR3. CDR3 in DNA: TGTGCCAGCAGCTCTGGGACAGGGGGGTTTCATGGCTACACCTTC. Translating it yields CASSSGTGGFHGYTF.

The V call is TRBV9, the J call TRBJ2-5, with TRBD1 identical over 9 bases. The junction had 4 bases not matched to a gene; V was cut back by 4 bases and J by 12 bases. The CDR3 is made up of 11 amino acids. The V gene's germline CDR1 is SGDLS and CDR2 YYNGEE. DNA of the CDR3: TGTGCCAGCAGCTCTCGGACAGGGGAGTACTTC. This codes for CASSSRTGEYF.

The chain recombines TRBV28 with TRBJ2-5; maybe TRBD2 (6 bases). The J call may be wrong; the DNA end is better matched by TRBJ2-7. Germline V gene lookup returns CDR1 MDHEN and CDR2 SYDVKM. The CDR3 totals 13 residues. The CDR3: CATLAGGPYEQYF. The CDR3, as DNA: TGTGCCACCCTCGCCGGGGGACCCTACGAGCAGTACTTC.

Here the CDR3 reads CASSPRAGVNTGELFF. Here the CDR3 DNA reads TGTGCCAGCAGCCCTCGTGCAGGGGTGAACACCGGGGAGCTGTTTTTT. The chain is built from TRBV7-3 and TRBJ2-2, with TRBD1 as a possible D gene (6 bases). The CDR3 is made up of 16 amino acids. The V gene lost 5 bases and the J gene lost 1 base, with 14 bases spanning the gap. CDR1 SGHTA and CDR2 FQGTGA come from the germline V gene.

This clone was observed a handful of times. The chain has TRBV27 and TRBJ1-2; D call uncertain. Germline V gene lookup returns CDR1 MNHEY and CDR2 SMNVEV (reference sequence). The CDR3 totals 15 residues. V was shortened by 3 bases and J by 0 bases, with 11 bases between the two germline ends. CDR3: CASSFPPRANYGYTF. DNA for the CDR3: TGTGCCAGCAGTTTTCCCCCCCGTGCTAACTATGGCTACACCTTC.

The rearrangement joins TRBV7-2 to TRBJ2-5, with 7 nucleotides matching TRBD1. Germline CDR1 is SGHTA and CDR2 is FQGNSA. The J segment lost 1 base and the V segment lost 5 bases, leaving 4 bases of the junction unmatched. The CDR3 spans 14 residues. CDR3 DNA: TGTGCCAGCAGCAAGGACAGGACCCAAGAGACCCAGTACTTC. Translated: CASSKDRTQETQYF.

The rearrangement joins TRBV28 to TRBJ2-5; 8 nucleotides match TRBD2. Trimming at V came to 7 bases and at J to 6 bases, leaving 4 bases not matched to a gene. The CDR3 has 12 residues. Germline V lookup: CDR1 MDHEN, CDR2 SYDVKM. The CDR3 loop is CASTGGPQTQYF. The CDR3 DNA follows: TGTGCCAGCACGGGAGGGCCCCAGACCCAGTACTTC.

The chain couples TRBV15 to TRBJ1-2; D is possibly TRBD1 (6 bases). CDR3 length: 14 amino acids. V lost 6 bases to trimming and J lost 5 bases, with 16 bases between them. Germline CDR1 reads LNHNV; CDR2 reads YYDKDF (reference sequence). CDR3 DNA sequence: TGTGCCACCAGAGGGGCAGGGGATCCTTATGGCTACACCTTC. This codes for CATRGAGDPYGYTF.

J is TRBJ2-5 and V is TRBV7-9, with D hard to call. The germline V and J ends were trimmed by 2 bases and 2 bases, with 9 bases remaining between them. Germline CDR1 and CDR2: SEHNR and FQNEAQ (reference sequence). The CDR3 is 14 amino acids. This CDR3 reads CASSLLSQQETQYF. In DNA form, the CDR3 reads TGTGCCAGCAGCTTATTGTCCCAACAAGAGACCCAGTACTTC. Drawing the rest from reference TRBV7-9 and TRBJ2-5, the complete variable domain is DTGVSQNPRHKITKRGQNVTFRCDPISEHNRLYWYRQTLGQGPEFLTYFQNEAQLEKSRLLSDRFSAERPKGSFSTLEIQRTEQGDSAMYLCASSLLSQQETQYFGPGTRLLVL.

The rearrangement links TRBV7-2 to TRBJ1-3; TRBD1 matches at 8 bases. Trimming took 5 bases from V and 3 from J; bases not matched to a gene: 12. Per the germline V gene, CDR1 is SGHTA and CDR2 is FQGNSA. This CDR3 spans 17 amino acids. CDR3 sequence: CASSGGTGYTGGNTIYF. In nucleotides, the CDR3 is TGTGCCAGCAGCGGAGGGACAGGCTATACCGGTGGAAACACCATATATTTT.

The chain joins TRBV5-1 to TRBJ2-1; D unresolved. CDR1 and CDR2 from the germline V gene are SGHRS and YFSETQ. The CDR3 sequence is 15 residues long. Trimming removed 5 bases from V and 0 bases from J, with 12 bases in between. Written as DNA, the CDR3 is TGCGCCAGCAGTCCCGAGTTAGCCTCCTACAATGAGCAGTTCTTC. Its protein product is CASSPELASYNEQFF.

The V gene is TRBV19, the J gene TRBJ1-2; D possibly corresponds to TRBD1 (5 bases). Germline CDR1 reads LNHDA; CDR2 reads SQIVND (reference sequence). The V and J ends lost 3 bases and 8 bases respectively, with 7 bases between them. CDR3 size: 11 residues. DNA for the CDR3: TGTGCCAGTAGTATTGGGGGGGGCTACACCTTC. Protein: CASSIGGGYTF.

The CDR3 DNA follows: TGTGCCAGCAGTTTAGGAGGGGGCCCCTCAAATGAGCAGTTCTTC. Encoded protein: CASSLGGGPSNEQFF. This chain joins TRBV28 and TRBJ2-1, with D perhaps matching TRBD1 (7 bases). V lost 2 bases to trimming and J lost 7 bases, with 15 bases between them. Germline V gives CDR1 MDHEN, CDR2 SYDVKM. The CDR3 runs 15 residues.

This clone showed up just a few times. The chain is built from TRBV9 and TRBJ2-7; TRBD1 agrees at 9 bases. In germline, CDR1 is SGDLS, CDR2 YYNGEE. The CDR3 contains 14 residues. The V segment lost 4 bases and the J segment 1 base; nucleotides outside the gene matches: 3. CDR3 sequence reads: CASSKGQGSYEQYF. Written as DNA, the CDR3 is TGTGCCAGCAGCAAGGGACAGGGATCCTACGAGCAGTACTTC.

This sequence joins TRBV28 and TRBJ1-2; 8 nucleotides agree with TRBD1. This CDR3 is 13 amino acids long. Germline V gene lookup returns CDR1 MDHEN and CDR2 SYDVKM. V gave up 3 bases and J gave up 8 bases; unmatched junction bases: 5. The CDR3 spells CASSLLTGGGYTF. For the CDR3, the DNA is TGTGCCAGCAGTTTGTTAACAGGGGGGGGCTACACCTTC.

The chain couples TRBV30 to TRBJ1-2; 8 bases line up with TRBD1. This CDR3 comprises 11 residues. CDR1 GTSNPN and CDR2 SVGIG come from the germline V gene (reference sequence). With V trimmed by 6 bases and J by 8 bases, 5 bases remained unmatched. The chain's CDR3 is CACNPGGGYTF. The CDR3 DNA follows: TGTGCCTGCAACCCAGGGGGCGGCTACACCTTC.

The chain uses TRBV28 and TRBJ1-5; TRBD1 might be the D (5 bases). CDR3 size: 15 residues. CDR1 MDHEN and CDR2 SYDVKM come from the germline V gene. The V gene lost 3 bases and the J gene lost 6 bases, with 15 bases spanning the gap. The CDR3 coding sequence is TGTGCCAGCAGTTTGTCGCAGGGAAGTGTTCAGCCCCAGCATTTT. It codes for CASSLSQGSVQPQHF.

In this sample, this clone turned up once. The J gene is TRBJ1-2, the V gene TRBV6-5, with 9 bases matching TRBD1. CDR3 length: 14 residues. Germline CDR1 MNHEY, CDR2 SVGAGI. V shed 6 bases and J 4 bases; nucleotides not matched to a gene: 6. The CDR3 nucleotides read TGTGCCAGCAGGCCAACAGGGGGCCTCTATGGCTACACCTTC. Protein: CASRPTGGLYGYTF.